The 18 T cell receptor beta chains below come from one sample, sequenced in a study of T cell responses to AZD1222 COVID-19 vaccine (TCRdb year 2021). The method was the immunoSEQ multiplex PCR assay. TCRdb re-hosts the immuneACCESS table, in-frame sequences only. Its copies lack some clones; in the studies checked, an unresolved V gene accounts for under half of them, and the cause for the rest is not known. The sample records more than 150,000 clones, approximately 91% of which are singletons. Approximately 1.9% of the sample rests with the top ten. The time point label here, explained by the study, means: about 28 days (+/-7) after the second vaccine dose. This specimen consisted of peripheral blood, obtained 28 days after the second AZD1222 dose. These receptors were collected from an adult who received the AZD1222 COVID-19 vaccine.

The chain is built from TRBV7-8 and TRBJ2-5; D might be TRBD1 or TRBD2, each matching 5 bases. The V gene's germline CDR1 is SGHVS and CDR2 FQNEAQ. The V gene lost 5 bases and the J gene lost 4 bases, with 11 bases spanning the gap. The CDR3 has 13 amino acids. The CDR3 DNA reads TGTGCCAGCAGCCCGGGACGGCCAGAGACCCAGTACTTC. Its protein product is CASSPGRPETQYF.

The V call is TRBV29-1, the J call TRBJ1-2, with 8 bases identical to TRBD1. This CDR3 is 14 amino acids long. V lost 6 bases, J lost 2 bases, and 8 bases stayed unmatched. Per germline, CDR1 SQVTM and CDR2 ANQGSEA. The DNA for the CDR3 is TGCAGCGTCGGAAGAGGACAGGGAAACTATGGCTACACCTTC. The encoded protein is CSVGRGQGNYGYTF.

This chain connects TRBV28 to TRBJ2-7, with D uncertain. CDR1 MDHEN and CDR2 SYDVKM come from the germline V gene. The CDR3 is 13 residues long. V lost 7 bases to trimming and J lost 6 bases, with 16 bases between them. CDR3 residues: CASTQRAWGEQYF. The CDR3 DNA reads TGTGCCAGCACCCAAAGGGCCTGGGGCGAGCAGTACTTC.

This chain uses TRBV27 with TRBJ2-7; possible D gene TRBD2, 5 bases. CDR1 and CDR2 (germline): MNHEY, SMNVEV (reference sequence). The CDR3 is made up of 13 amino acids. Trimming took 3 bases from V and 0 from J, leaving 6 bases between them. CDR3 sequence reads: CASSFTSSYEQYF. The CDR3 DNA sequence: TGTGCCAGCAGTTTCACTAGCTCCTACGAGCAGTACTTC.

The rearrangement joins TRBV3-1 (or the pseudogene TRBV3-2) to TRBJ1-3; D unclear. Per germline, CDR1 LGHDT and CDR2 YNNKEL (reference sequence). The CDR3 consists of 13 residues. V shed 1 base and J shed 5 bases, with 6 bases lying between them. CDR3 sequence (DNA): TGTGCCAGCAGCCAAGCAGTTCGAAACACCATATATTTT. Its translation: CASSQAVRNTIYF.

The J gene is TRBJ2-3, the V gene TRBV20-1; D unclear. The CDR3 is 11 residues long. Germline CDR1 DFQATT, CDR2 SNEGSKA (reference sequence). The CDR3 DNA sequence: TGCACGCCCGCGCGCACAGATACGCAGTATTTT. Amino acid sequence: CTPARTDTQYF.

The gene calls are TRBV12-5 and TRBJ1-5; TRBD1 is a possible D gene (5 bases). V lost 4 bases and J lost 5, with 12 bases in between. Per the germline V gene, CDR1 is LGHNT and CDR2 is FRNRAP. This CDR3 has 14 amino acids. CDR3 region: CASGSGIGDQPQHF. CDR3 nucleotides: TGTGCTAGTGGTTCAGGGATTGGGGATCAGCCCCAGCATTTT.

The chain joins TRBV5-6 to TRBJ2-2, with D possibly matching TRBD1 (5 bases). The CDR3 contains 13 residues. Germline-derived CDR1 and CDR2 are SGHDT and YYEEEE. V dropped 4 bases and J dropped 7 bases, with 11 bases sitting between them. CDR3 region: CASSRTRGGELFF. The DNA for the CDR3 is TGTGCCAGCAGCCGCACAAGGGGCGGGGAGCTGTTTTTT.

J is TRBJ1-2 and V is TRBV7-9, with 9 bases fitting TRBD1. The CDR3 totals 12 residues. Looked up from germline, CDR1 is SEHNR and CDR2 is FQNEAQ (reference sequence). Trimming cost V 5 bases and J 7 bases; bases outside gene matches: 2. CDR3 protein: CASSEDRGGYTF. Here the CDR3 DNA reads TGTGCCAGCAGCGAGGACAGGGGTGGCTACACCTTC.

The chain has TRBV3-1 (or the pseudogene TRBV3-2) and TRBJ2-3; the D gene is possibly TRBD2 (6 bases). This CDR3 is 17 amino acids long. Germline CDR1 is LGHDT and CDR2 is YNNKEL (reference sequence). V gave up 4 bases and J gave up 2 bases, with 19 bases separating them. The CDR3 loop is CASSRGARRGFTDTQYF. CDR3 DNA: TGTGCCAGCAGCCGAGGGGCCAGGCGGGGTTTCACAGATACGCAGTATTTT.

This chain joins TRBV27 and TRBJ1-2, with a possible D match to TRBD1 (6 bases). The CDR3 has 13 amino acids. The V end was cut by 5 bases, the J end by 8 bases, with 15 bases between. CDR1 and CDR2 (germline): MNHEY, SMNVEV (reference sequence). The CDR3 DNA reads as TGTGCCAGCAGTCAACGAGGGGGTTGGGGCTACACCTTC. Its protein is CASSQRGGWGYTF.

The chain links TRBV4-1 to TRBJ2-7; TRBD2 is a possible D gene (6 bases). The V gene's germline CDR1 is MGHRA and CDR2 YSYEKL. The CDR3 is 15 residues long. Trimming took off 4 bases at V and 3 bases at J, with 16 bases between the two ends. CDR3 protein: CASSLEQRGNYEQYF. The CDR3 DNA is TGCGCCAGCAGCCTCGAACAGCGCGGGAACTACGAGCAGTACTTC.

The chain uses TRBV30 and TRBJ2-7; D may match TRBD1 or TRBD2 (5 bases each). Germline V gene lookup returns CDR1 GTSNPN and CDR2 SVGIG (reference sequence). The CDR3 contains 15 residues. Between the trimmed V and J ends, which lost 0 bases and 7 bases, there was a span of 19 bases. The CDR3 region is CAWSVATGTSREQYF. In DNA, the CDR3 is TGTGCCTGGAGTGTAGCAACCGGGACCTCGAGGGAGCAGTACTTC. The full variable domain, with the rest looked up from reference TRBV30 and TRBJ2-7, is SQTIHQWPATLVQPVGSPLSLECTVEGTSNPNLYWYRQAAGRGLQLLFYSVGIGQISSEVPQNLSASRPQDRQFILSSKKLLLSDSGFYLCAWSVATGTSREQYFGPGTRLTVT.

The chain is built from TRBV6-5 and TRBJ1-6, with D possibly matching TRBD1 (5 bases). Germline CDR1 reads MNHEY; CDR2 reads SVGAGI. The CDR3 loop spans 15 amino acids. V gave up 7 bases and J gave up 9 bases, with 19 bases separating them. CDR3 nucleotide sequence: TGTGCCAGCAAGGGACCGACAAACGTGGGTTCACCCCTCCACTTT. As protein: CASKGPTNVGSPLHF.

This clone appeared once. V usage is TRBV11-3 and J usage is TRBJ2-1, with 11 bases identical to TRBD2. Per the germline V gene, CDR1 is SGHNT and CDR2 is YENEEA. The CDR3 has 15 amino acids. V dropped 5 bases and J dropped 7; count of bases not matched to a gene: 7. The chain's CDR3 is CASSRGLAARNEQFF. Here the CDR3 DNA reads TGTGCCAGCAGCCGGGGACTAGCGGCCCGTAATGAGCAGTTCTTC.

The J gene is TRBJ2-1, the V gene TRBV5-1; the D is unclear. Germline CDR1 is SGHRS and CDR2 is YFSETQ. With 2 bases removed from V and 10 bases from J, the gap between germline ends came to 10 bases. This CDR3 region has 12 residues. CDR3 amino acids: CASSLGPEEQFF. As DNA, the CDR3 is TGCGCCAGCAGCTTAGGCCCGGAGGAGCAGTTCTTC.

The chain employs TRBV2 and TRBJ1-2; no definite D call. The CDR3 loop spans 11 amino acids. V shed 6 bases and J shed 4 bases, with 6 bases lying between them. Per the germline V gene, CDR1 is SNHLY and CDR2 is FYNNEI. The CDR3 here is CASRLRYGYTF. DNA for the CDR3: TGTGCCAGCAGGTTACGCTATGGCTACACCTTC. Complete variable domain (other parts from reference TRBV2 and TRBJ1-2): EPEVTQTPSHQVTQMGQEVILRCVPISNHLYFYWYRQILGQKVEFLVSFYNNEISEKSEIFDDQFSVERPDGSNFTLKIRSTKLEDSAMYFCASRLRYGYTFGSGTRLTVV.

This clone was found once. The chain carries TRBV29-1 and TRBJ1-2, with D hard to call. Trimming removed 3 bases at V and 11 bases at J, with 10 bases between. Germline CDR1 reads SQVTM; CDR2 reads ANQGSEA. The CDR3 consists of 10 residues. CDR3 in amino acids: CSVEAGGYTF. CDR3 coding DNA: TGCAGCGTTGAGGCAGGAGGATACACCTTC.